The 7 T cell receptor beta chains in this list originate from one sample, sequenced in a study of identical twins. TCRdb re-analysed the 5' RACE reads in MiXCR, keeping a single row per CDR3 protein. The data contain 700,000 to 950,000 distinct CDR3 sequences, 12% of them singletons. These data are also associated with another study on yellow fever vaccine responses in identical twins.

Sequenced sample: PBMCs. Every receptor here comes from a woman aged 18-29 years in good health.

This clonotype was counted only a few times. V is TRBV20-1 and J is TRBJ1-1; D is ambiguous. V lost 5 bases and J lost 0, with 7 bases in between. The CDR3 loop spans 12 amino acids. Per the germline V gene, CDR1 is DFQATT and CDR2 is SNEGSKA (reference sequence). CDR3 amino acids: CSAPGMNTEAFF. The CDR3 bases are TGCAGTGCTCCGGGGATGAACACTGAAGCTTTCTTT.

This clonotype was seen a few times. The chain joins TRBV4-1 to TRBJ1-2; the D is unclear. Trimming took off 0 bases at V and 5 bases at J, with 16 bases between the two ends. The germline CDR1 and CDR2 sequences are MGHRA and YSYEKL. The CDR3 is made up of 16 amino acids. The CDR3 DNA follows: TGCGCCAGCAGCCAAGATTTTGACCCCTCCTCTTATGGCTACACCTTC. It encodes CASSQDFDPSSYGYTF.

In its sample, this clonotype was seen many times. A junction boundary mismatches the germline segment, possibly from a read error. V and J are TRBV6-6 and TRBJ2-1, with no clear D. This CDR3 is 12 amino acids long. CDR1 MNHNY and CDR2 SVGAGI come from the germline V gene (reference sequence). The CDR3 region is CASSRRYHEQFF. In DNA form, the CDR3 reads TGTGCCAGCAGTCGACGCTACCATGAGCAGTTCTTC.

In DNA, the CDR3 is TGTGCCATCGCTGGTCTTCCTTACGAGCAGTACTTC. Translated, it gives CAIAGLPYEQYF. The V call is TRBV10-3, the J call TRBJ2-7; D unclear. The V end was cut by 8 bases, the J end by 4 bases, with 12 bases between. The CDR3 has 12 residues. Germline V lookup: CDR1 ENHRY, CDR2 SYGVKD.

The chain has TRBV21-1 and TRBJ2-2. TRBV21-1 is a pseudogene. This CDR3 has 15 amino acids. The CDR3 is CASSGYSANTGELFF. The CDR3 DNA reads TGTGCCAGCAGCGGGTACAGCGCGAACACCGGGGAGCTGTTTTTT.

There are many counts of this clonotype. CDR3 sequence (DNA): TGTGCCAGCAGTTTAGCGGGAGGGCCTCCCGGGGAGCTGTTTTTT. This encodes CASSLAGGPPGELFF. The chain is built from TRBV12-3 or TRBV12-4 and TRBJ2-2; 7 bases line up with TRBD2. V gave up 0 bases and J gave up 6 bases; unmatched junction bases: 4. The CDR3 runs to 15 residues.

This clonotype was counted at least ten times. The rearrangement links TRBV7-9 to TRBJ2-3; TRBD2 matches at 8 bases. Germline V gene lookup returns CDR1 SEHNR and CDR2 FQNEAQ (reference sequence). CDR3 size: 14 residues. Trimming cost V 6 bases and J 1 base; bases outside gene matches: 3. The CDR3 bases are TGTGCCAGCAGTACAGCGGGGGGCACAGATACGCAGTATTTT. This sequence encodes CASSTAGGTDTQYF.